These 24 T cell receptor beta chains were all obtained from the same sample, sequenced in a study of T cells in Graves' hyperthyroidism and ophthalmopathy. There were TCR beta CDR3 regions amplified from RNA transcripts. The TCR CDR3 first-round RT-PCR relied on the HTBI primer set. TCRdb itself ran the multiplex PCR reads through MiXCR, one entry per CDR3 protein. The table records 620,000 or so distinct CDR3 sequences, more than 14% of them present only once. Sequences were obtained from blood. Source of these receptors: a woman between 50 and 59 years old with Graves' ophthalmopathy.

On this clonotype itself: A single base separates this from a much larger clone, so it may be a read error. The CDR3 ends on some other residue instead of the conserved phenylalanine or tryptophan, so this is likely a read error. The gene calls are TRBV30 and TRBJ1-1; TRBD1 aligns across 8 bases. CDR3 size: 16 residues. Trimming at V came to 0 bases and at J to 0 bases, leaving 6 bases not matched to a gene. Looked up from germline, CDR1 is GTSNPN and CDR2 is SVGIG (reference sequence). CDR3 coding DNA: TGTGCCTGGAGTGTACAGCAGGGGGCGATGAACACTGAAGCTTTCCTT. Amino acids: CAWSVQQGAMNTEAFL.

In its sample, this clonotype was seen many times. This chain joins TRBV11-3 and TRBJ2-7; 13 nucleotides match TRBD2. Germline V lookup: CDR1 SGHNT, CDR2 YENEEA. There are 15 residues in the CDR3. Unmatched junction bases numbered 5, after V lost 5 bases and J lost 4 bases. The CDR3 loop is CASSTGLAGDYEQYF. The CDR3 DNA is TGTGCCAGCAGCACTGGACTAGCGGGGGATTACGAGCAGTACTTC.

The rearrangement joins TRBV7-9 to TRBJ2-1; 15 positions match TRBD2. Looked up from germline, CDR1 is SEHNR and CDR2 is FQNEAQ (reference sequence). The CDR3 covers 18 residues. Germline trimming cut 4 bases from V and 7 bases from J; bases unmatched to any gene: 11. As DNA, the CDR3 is TGTGCCAGCAGCTCCCGGACTAGCGGGAGGGCCCTGGTTAATGAGCAGTTCTTC. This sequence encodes CASSSRTSGRALVNEQFF. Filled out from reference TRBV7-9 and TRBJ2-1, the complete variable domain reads DTGVSQNPRHKITKRGQNVTFRCDPISEHNRLYWYRQTLGQGPEFLTYFQNEAQLEKSRLLSDRFSAERPKGSFSTLEIQRTEQGDSAMYLCASSSRTSGRALVNEQFFGPGTRLTVL.

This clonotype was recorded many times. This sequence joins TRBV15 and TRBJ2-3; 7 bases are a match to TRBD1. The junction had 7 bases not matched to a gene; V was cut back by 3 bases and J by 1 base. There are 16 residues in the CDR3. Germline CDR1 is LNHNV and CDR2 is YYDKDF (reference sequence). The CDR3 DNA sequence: TGTGCCACCAGCAGGAAAGTCGGGACAGGCACAGATACGCAGTATTTT. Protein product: CATSRKVGTGTDTQYF. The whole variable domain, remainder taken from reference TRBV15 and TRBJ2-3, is DAMVIQNPRYQVTQFGKPVTLSCSQTLNHNVMYWYQQKSSQAPKLLFHYYDKDFNNEADTPDNFQSRRPNTSFCFLDIRSPGLGDTAMYLCATSRKVGTGTDTQYFGPGTRLTVL.

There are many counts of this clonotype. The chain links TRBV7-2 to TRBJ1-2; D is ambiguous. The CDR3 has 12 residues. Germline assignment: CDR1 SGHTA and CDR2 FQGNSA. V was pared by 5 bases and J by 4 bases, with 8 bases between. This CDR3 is CASSAGAYGYTF. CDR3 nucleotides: TGTGCCAGCAGCGCCGGCGCCTATGGCTACACCTTC.

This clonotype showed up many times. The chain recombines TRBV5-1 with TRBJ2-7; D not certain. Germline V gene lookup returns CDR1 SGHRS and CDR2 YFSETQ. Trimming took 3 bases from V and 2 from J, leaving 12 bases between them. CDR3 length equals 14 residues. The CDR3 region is CASSSQVTTYEQYF. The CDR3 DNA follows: TGCGCCAGCAGCTCGCAGGTAACGACCTACGAGCAGTACTTC. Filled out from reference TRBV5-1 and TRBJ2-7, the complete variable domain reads KAGVTQTPRYLIKTRGQQVTLSCSPISGHRSVSWYQQTPGQGLQFLFEYFSETQRNKGNFPGRFSGRQFSNSRSEMNVSTLELGDSALYLCASSSQVTTYEQYFGPGTRLTVT.

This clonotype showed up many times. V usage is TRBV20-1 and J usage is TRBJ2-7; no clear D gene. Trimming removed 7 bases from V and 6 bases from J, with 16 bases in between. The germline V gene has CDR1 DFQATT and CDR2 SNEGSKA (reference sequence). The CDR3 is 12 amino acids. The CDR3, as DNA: TGCAGTGTTACGTATCGAGGTACCGAGCAGTACTTC. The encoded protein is CSVTYRGTEQYF.

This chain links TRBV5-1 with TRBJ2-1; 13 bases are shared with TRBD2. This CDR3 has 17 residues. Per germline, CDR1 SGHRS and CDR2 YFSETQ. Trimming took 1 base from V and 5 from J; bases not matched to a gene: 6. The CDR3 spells CASSLLRTSGSDNEQFF. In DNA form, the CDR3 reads TGCGCCAGCAGCTTGTTACGGACTAGCGGGAGTGACAATGAGCAGTTCTTC.

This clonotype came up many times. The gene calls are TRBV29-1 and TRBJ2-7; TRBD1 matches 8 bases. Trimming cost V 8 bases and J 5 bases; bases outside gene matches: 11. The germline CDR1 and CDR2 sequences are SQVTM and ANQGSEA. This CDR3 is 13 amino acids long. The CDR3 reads CSPLGRGRDEQYF. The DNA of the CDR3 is TGCAGCCCCCTGGGCAGGGGGCGGGACGAGCAGTACTTC.

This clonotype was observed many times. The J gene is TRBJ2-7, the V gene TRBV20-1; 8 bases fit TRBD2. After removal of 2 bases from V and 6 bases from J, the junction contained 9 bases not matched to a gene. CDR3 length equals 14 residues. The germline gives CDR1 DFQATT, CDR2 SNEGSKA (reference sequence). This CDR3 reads CSARPGTRFGEQYF. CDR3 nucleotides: TGCAGTGCTAGACCCGGGACTAGGTTTGGCGAGCAGTACTTC.

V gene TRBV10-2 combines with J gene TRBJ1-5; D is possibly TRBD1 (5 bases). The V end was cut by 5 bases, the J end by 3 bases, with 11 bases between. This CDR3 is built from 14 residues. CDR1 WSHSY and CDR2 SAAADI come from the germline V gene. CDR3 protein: CASSLPDTNQPQHF. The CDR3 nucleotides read TGCGCCAGCAGTCTCCCGGACACCAATCAGCCCCAGCATTTT.

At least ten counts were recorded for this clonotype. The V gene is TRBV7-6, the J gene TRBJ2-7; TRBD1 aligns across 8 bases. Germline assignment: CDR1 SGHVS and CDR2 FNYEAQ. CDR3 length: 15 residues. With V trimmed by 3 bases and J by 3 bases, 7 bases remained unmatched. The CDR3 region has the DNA TGTGCCAGCAGCTTTGGACAGGGTCAAGTCTACGAGCAGTACTTC. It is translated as CASSFGQGQVYEQYF.

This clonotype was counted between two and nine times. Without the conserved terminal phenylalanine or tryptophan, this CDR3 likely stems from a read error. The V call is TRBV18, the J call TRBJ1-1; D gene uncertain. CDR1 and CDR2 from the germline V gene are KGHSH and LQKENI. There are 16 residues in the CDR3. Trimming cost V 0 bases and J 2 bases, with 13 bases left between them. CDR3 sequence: CASSPPSSRFNTEAFL. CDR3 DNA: TGTGCCAGCTCACCACCCAGTTCACGCTTCAACACTGAAGCTTTCCTT.

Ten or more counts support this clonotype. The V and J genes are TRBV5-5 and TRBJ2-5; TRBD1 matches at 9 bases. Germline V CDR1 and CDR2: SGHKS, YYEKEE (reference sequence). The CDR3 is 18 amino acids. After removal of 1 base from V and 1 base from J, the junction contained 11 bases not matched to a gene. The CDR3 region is CASSLRHRDRVIQETQYF. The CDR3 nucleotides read TGTGCCAGCAGCTTGAGACACCGGGACAGGGTAATCCAAGAGACCCAGTACTTC.

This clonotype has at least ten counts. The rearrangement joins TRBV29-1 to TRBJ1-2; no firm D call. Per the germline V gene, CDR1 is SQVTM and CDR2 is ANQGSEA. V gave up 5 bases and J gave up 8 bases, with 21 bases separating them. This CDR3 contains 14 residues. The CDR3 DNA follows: TGCAGCGTTCTAGGAACGCCGGACGTGCAAGGCTACACCTTC. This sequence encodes CSVLGTPDVQGYTF.

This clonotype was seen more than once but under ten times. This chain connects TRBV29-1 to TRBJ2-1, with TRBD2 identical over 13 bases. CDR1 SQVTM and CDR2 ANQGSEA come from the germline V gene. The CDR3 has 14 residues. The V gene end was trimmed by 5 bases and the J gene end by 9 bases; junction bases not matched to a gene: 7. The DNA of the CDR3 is TGCAGCGTTCCTGGACTAGCGGGAGTACCTGAGCAGTTCTTC. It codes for CSVPGLAGVPEQFF.

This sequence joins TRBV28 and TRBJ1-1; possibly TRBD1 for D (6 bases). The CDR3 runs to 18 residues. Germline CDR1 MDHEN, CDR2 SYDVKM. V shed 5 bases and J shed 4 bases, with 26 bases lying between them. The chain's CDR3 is CASSRGVTGISISTEAFF. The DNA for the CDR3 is TGTGCCAGCAGTAGGGGAGTGACAGGCATCTCTATATCCACTGAAGCTTTCTTT.

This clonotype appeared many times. In DNA form, the CDR3 reads TGTGCCAGCAGCGCAAGGGAGACCCAGTACTTC. Translation gives CASSARETQYF. The V and J genes are TRBV5-6 and TRBJ2-5; no clear D. The ends were cut back, 4 bases at V and 5 bases at J, with 6 bases in the middle. Per germline, CDR1 SGHDT and CDR2 YYEEEE. The length of the CDR3 is 11 residues.

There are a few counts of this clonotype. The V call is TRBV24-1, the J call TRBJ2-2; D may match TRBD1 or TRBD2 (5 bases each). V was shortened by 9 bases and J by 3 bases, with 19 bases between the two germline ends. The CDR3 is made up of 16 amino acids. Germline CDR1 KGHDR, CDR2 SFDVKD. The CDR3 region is CATENRGEGDTGELFF. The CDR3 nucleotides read TGTGCCACCGAGAACCGGGGCGAAGGGGACACCGGGGAGCTGTTTTTT.

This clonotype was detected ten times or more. CDR3 coding DNA: TGTGCCAGCAGCCGGTCGACAGGCCCTACCTACAATGAGCAGTTCTTC. Its protein is CASSRSTGPTYNEQFF. This sequence joins TRBV11-1 and TRBJ2-1; tentatively, D is TRBD1 (6 bases). Germline values: CDR1 SGHAT, CDR2 FQDESV (reference sequence). Trimming stripped 5 bases from V and 2 bases from J, with 16 bases between. This CDR3 has 16 residues.

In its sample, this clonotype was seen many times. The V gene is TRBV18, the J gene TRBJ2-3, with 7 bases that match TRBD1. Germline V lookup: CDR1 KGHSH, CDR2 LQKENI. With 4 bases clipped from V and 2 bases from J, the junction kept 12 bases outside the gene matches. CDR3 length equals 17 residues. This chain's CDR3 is CASSLKSRDSITDTQYF. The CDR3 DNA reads TGTGCCAGCTCACTTAAGTCCCGGGACAGCATCACAGATACGCAGTATTTT.

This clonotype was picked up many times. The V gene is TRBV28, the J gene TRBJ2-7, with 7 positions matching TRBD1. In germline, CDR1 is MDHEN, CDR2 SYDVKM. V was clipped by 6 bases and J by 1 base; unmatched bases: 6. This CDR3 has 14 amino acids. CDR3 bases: TGTGCCAGCAGCCGGACAGGCCTTTCCTACGAGCAGTACTTC. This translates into CASSRTGLSYEQYF.

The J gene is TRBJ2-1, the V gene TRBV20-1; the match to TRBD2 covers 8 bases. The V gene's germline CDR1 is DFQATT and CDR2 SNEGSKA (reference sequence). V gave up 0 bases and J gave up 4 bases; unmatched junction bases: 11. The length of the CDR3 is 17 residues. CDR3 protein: CSARDSLAGSNYNEQFF. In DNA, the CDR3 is TGCAGTGCTAGAGACAGTCTAGCGGGTAGTAATTACAATGAGCAGTTCTTC.

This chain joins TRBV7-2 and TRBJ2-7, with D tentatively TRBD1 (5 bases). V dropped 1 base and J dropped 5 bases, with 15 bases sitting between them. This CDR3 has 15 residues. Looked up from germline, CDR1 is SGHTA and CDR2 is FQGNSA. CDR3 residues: CASSLDFQGIHEQYF. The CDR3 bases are TGTGCCAGCAGCTTAGATTTTCAGGGTATCCACGAGCAGTACTTC.